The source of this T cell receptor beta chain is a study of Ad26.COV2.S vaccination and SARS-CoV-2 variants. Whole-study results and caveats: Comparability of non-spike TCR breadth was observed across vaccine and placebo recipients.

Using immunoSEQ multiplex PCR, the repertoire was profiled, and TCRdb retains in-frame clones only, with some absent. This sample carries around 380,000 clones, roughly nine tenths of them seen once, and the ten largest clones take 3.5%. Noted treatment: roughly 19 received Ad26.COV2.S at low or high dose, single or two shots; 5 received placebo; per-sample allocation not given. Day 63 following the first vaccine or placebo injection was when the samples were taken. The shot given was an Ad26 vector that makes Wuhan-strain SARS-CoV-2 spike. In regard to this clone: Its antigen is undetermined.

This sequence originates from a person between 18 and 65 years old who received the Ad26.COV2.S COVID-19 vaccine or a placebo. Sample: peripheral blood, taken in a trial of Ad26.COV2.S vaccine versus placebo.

The CDR3 sequence: CASSQPPGQGLYNEQFF. CDR3 sequence (DNA): TGTGCCAGCAGCCAGCCCCCGGGACAGGGGTTATACAATGAGCAGTTCTTC. The V and J genes are TRBV7-9 and TRBJ2-1, with 10 bases aligning to TRBD1. V lost 5 bases to trimming and J lost 4 bases; unmatched junction nucleotides: 11. This CDR3 contains 17 residues. Germline V gene data show CDR1 as SEHNR and CDR2 as FQNEAQ (reference sequence).